The 28 T cell receptor beta chains below were found in one sample sequenced in a study of beta chain features in type 1 diabetes. Broader study findings: Moderate but significant shortening of TCRB CDR3s was recorded in all four CD4+ subsets from Type 1 diabetes patients.

Isolated RNA was reverse transcribed in full, so expressed TCRB transcripts were sequenced. The data were produced by immunoSEQ multiplex PCR, yet TCRdb's version contains in-frame clones alone and is incomplete. Of 100,000 to 150,000 clones detected, 17% appear once; the ten largest clones hold around 2.5%. Antigens for these TCRs are unknown. Sequences were obtained from central memory CD4+ T cells from blood. The source is a man aged 18 to 30 with type 1 diabetes.

V and J are TRBV5-1 and TRBJ2-7, with 8 bases fitting TRBD1. CDR1 and CDR2 from the germline V gene are SGHRS and YFSETQ. With 2 bases clipped from V and 0 bases from J, the junction kept 4 bases outside the gene matches. The CDR3 spans 15 residues. CDR3 DNA sequence: TGCGCCAGCAGCTTCAGGGGGCGAAACTCCTACGAGCAGTACTTC. This encodes CASSFRGRNSYEQYF.

The V and J genes are TRBV18 and TRBJ1-5; D is uncertain. With 0 bases removed from V and 2 bases from J, the gap between germline ends came to 5 bases. Germline CDR1 reads KGHSH; CDR2 reads LQKENI. The CDR3 sequence is 14 residues long. The CDR3 loop reads CASSPPSGNQPQHF. In DNA, the CDR3 is TGTGCCAGCTCACCACCGTCCGGCAATCAGCCCCAGCATTTT.

The rearrangement links TRBV6-6 to TRBJ1-1; 7 bases fit TRBD1. Germline V gene data show CDR1 as MNHNY and CDR2 as SVGAGI (reference sequence). Losses at the gene ends were 6 bases for V and 2 bases for J; bases not matched to a gene: 3. The CDR3 has 13 residues. The CDR3 spells CASSKGANTEAFF. Here the CDR3 DNA reads TGTGCCAGCAGCAAGGGGGCTAACACTGAAGCTTTCTTT.

The chain employs TRBV7-8 and TRBJ2-3, with TRBD2 as a possible D gene (5 bases). Per the germline V gene, CDR1 is SGHVS and CDR2 is FQNEAQ. The CDR3 has 14 amino acids. With 0 bases removed from V and 6 bases from J, the gap between germline ends came to 10 bases. This CDR3 reads CASSLAEARDTQYF. DNA for the CDR3: TGTGCCAGCAGCTTAGCGGAGGCCAGGGATACGCAGTATTTT.

This clone has just a few counts. Just one base apart from a much larger clone, this may be a read error. The chain recombines TRBV14 with TRBJ1-5, with D perhaps matching TRBD1 (5 bases). Deletions cut 1 base from V and 9 bases from J, with 28 bases between. CDR1 and CDR2 from the germline V gene are SGHDN and FVKESK. The CDR3 has 19 residues. For the CDR3, the DNA is TGTGCCAGCAGCCAAGTCTTCAGGCTTGCCAGGGTCCCCCTGGGGCCCCAGCATTTT. It is translated as CASSQVFRLARVPLGPQHF.

The table lists this clone with a few counts. The chain recombines TRBV4-2 with TRBJ2-5; D is uncertain. With the DNA end fitting TRBJ2-7 better, the J assignment may be wrong. The CDR3 totals 17 residues. The germline V gene has CDR1 LGHNA and CDR2 YNFKEQ. CDR3 DNA: TGTGCCAGCAGCCAAGTTGGATTTTTGGGTAGGGTAAACGAGCAGTACTTC. It is translated as CASSQVGFLGRVNEQYF.

Concerning this clone itself: The sample contains more than one DNA sequence encoding this CDR3. The chain's CDR3 is CASRTTGDGYTF. The CDR3 DNA follows: TGTGCCAGCCGAACGACAGGGGATGGCTACACCTTC. The chain is built from TRBV2 and TRBJ1-2; TRBD1 matches 8 bases. Germline CDR1 reads SNHLY; CDR2 reads FYNNEI. J gave up 6 bases and V 8 bases, and 5 bases lay outside the gene matches. The CDR3 totals 12 residues.

The chain carries TRBV7-8 and TRBJ2-1; 11 bases fit TRBD2. This CDR3 has 16 amino acids. Germline-derived CDR1 and CDR2 are SGHVS and FQNEAQ. The V gene end was trimmed by 5 bases and the J gene end by 8 bases; junction bases not matched to a gene: 11. CDR3 protein: CASSRSGGATYHEQFF. The CDR3 DNA reads as TGTGCCAGCAGCCGTAGCGGGGGGGCTACATATCATGAGCAGTTCTTC. Full variable domain (outside the CDR3, taken from reference TRBV7-8 and TRBJ2-1): GAGVSQSPRYKVAKRGQDVALRCDPISGHVSLFWYQQALGQGPEFLTYFQNEAQLDKSGLPSDRFFAERPEGSVSTLKIQRTQQEDSAVYLCASSRSGGATYHEQFFGPGTRLTVL.

The V and J genes are TRBV18 and TRBJ2-1; the D gene is possibly TRBD1 (5 bases). Germline V lookup: CDR1 KGHSH, CDR2 LQKENI. V was shortened by 5 bases and J by 9 bases, with 14 bases between the two germline ends. The CDR3 is 13 amino acids. The CDR3 nucleotides read TGTGCCAGCTCATCTAGACAGTCTTTTGAGCAGTTCTTC. Protein sequence: CASSSRQSFEQFF.

This clone was counted a few times. The chain recombines TRBV7-2 with TRBJ2-7; 7 nucleotides line up with TRBD2. CDR1 is SGHTA and CDR2 is FQGNSA in the germline V gene. This CDR3 comprises 15 residues. Trimming removed 0 bases from V and 0 bases from J; junction bases left unmatched: 2. The CDR3 sequence: CASSLAGGFSYEQYF. CDR3 DNA sequence: TGTGCCAGCAGCTTAGCGGGGGGGTTCTCCTACGAGCAGTACTTC. The full variable domain, with the rest looked up from reference TRBV7-2 and TRBJ2-7, is GAGVSQSPSNKVTEKGKDVELRCDPISGHTALYWYRQSLGQGLEFLIYFQGNSAPDKSGLPSDRFSAERTGGSVSTLTIQRTQQEDSAVYLCASSLAGGFSYEQYFGPGTRLTVT.

This chain links TRBV11-2 with TRBJ2-5; the match to TRBD1 covers 8 bases. Looked up from germline, CDR1 is SGHAT and CDR2 is FQNNGV. This CDR3 spans 13 amino acids. The ends lost 5 bases at V and 3 bases at J; junction bases unmatched: 2. The CDR3, as DNA: TGTGCCAGCAGCGCAGGGGGCAAAGAGACCCAGTACTTC. Translation: CASSAGGKETQYF. Supplemented by reference TRBV11-2 and TRBJ2-5, the full variable domain reads EAGVAQSPRYKIIEKRQSVAFWCNPISGHATLYWYQQILGQGPKLLIQFQNNGVVDDSQLPKDRFSAERLKGVDSTLKIQPAKLEDSAVYLCASSAGGKETQYFGPGTRLLVL.

The chain combines TRBV7-9 with TRBJ1-2; D gene ambiguous. V lost 1 base to trimming and J lost 4 bases, with 7 bases between them. Per germline, CDR1 SEHNR and CDR2 FQNEAQ (reference sequence). The CDR3 sequence is 13 residues long. In DNA, the CDR3 is TGTGCCAGCAGCTTAGAAGCAGCCTATGGCTACACCTTC. Translated: CASSLEAAYGYTF.

This clone was picked up a small number of times. This rearrangement joins TRBV2 to TRBJ2-7; 8 bases map to TRBD2. Per the germline V gene, CDR1 is SNHLY and CDR2 is FYNNEI. V dropped 3 bases and J dropped 5; count of bases not matched to a gene: 12. The CDR3 sequence is 16 residues long. The CDR3 coding sequence is TGTGCCAGCAGTGATAGTGTCACTAGCGGAGACCACGAGCAGTACTTC. Protein: CASSDSVTSGDHEQYF.

The chain carries TRBV7-2 and TRBJ2-3; 9 bases match TRBD2. Losses at the gene ends were 7 bases for V and 7 bases for J; bases not matched to a gene: 12. The CDR3 spans 15 residues. Germline V gives CDR1 SGHTA, CDR2 FQGNSA. In nucleotides, the CDR3 is TGTGCCAGCACCAAAGCTGCGGGGGGGCCTAATACGCAGTATTTT. Translated: CASTKAAGGPNTQYF.

This clone occurred a few times. V gene TRBV25-1 combines with J gene TRBJ1-2, with 9 bases aligning to TRBD1. The CDR3 is 13 amino acids. The ends lost 3 bases at V and 8 bases at J; junction bases unmatched: 4. The germline V gene has CDR1 MGHDK and CDR2 SYGVNS. The CDR3: CASSERTGEGYTF. DNA of the CDR3: TGTGCCAGCAGTGAGAGGACAGGGGAGGGCTACACCTTC.

This chain joins TRBV5-1 and TRBJ2-5, with D perhaps matching TRBD1 (6 bases). The germline V and J ends were trimmed by 4 bases and 1 base, with 11 bases remaining between them. This CDR3 comprises 14 residues. Germline V gene data show CDR1 as SGHRS and CDR2 as YFSETQ. CDR3 sequence reads: CASSQWTAQETQYF. The CDR3 region has the DNA TGCGCCAGCAGCCAGTGGACAGCCCAAGAGACCCAGTACTTC.

This clone turned up a few times. V and J are TRBV18 and TRBJ1-4; D remains unclear. The V and J ends lost 2 bases and 3 bases respectively, with 10 bases between them. The CDR3 loop spans 15 amino acids. Germline CDR1 KGHSH, CDR2 LQKENI. The CDR3 here is CASSPLSRPNEKLFF. In DNA, the CDR3 is TGTGCCAGCTCACCATTGAGTCGACCTAATGAAAAACTGTTTTTT. Drawing the rest from reference TRBV18 and TRBJ1-4, the complete variable domain is NAGVMQNPRHLVRRRGQEARLRCSPMKGHSHVYWYRQLPEEGLKFMVYLQKENIIDESGMPKERFSAEFPKEGPSILRIQQVVRGDSAAYFCASSPLSRPNEKLFFGSGTQLSVL.

This chain uses TRBV9 with TRBJ1-2, with a tentative D call TRBD1 (6 bases). Germline V lookup: CDR1 SGDLS, CDR2 YYNGEE. CDR3 length: 13 amino acids. V dropped 7 bases and J dropped 1 base, with 11 bases sitting between them. CDR3 nucleotides: TGTGCCAGCTCACAGGGAGTTAACTATGGCTACACCTTC. Its translation is CASSQGVNYGYTF.

The chain carries TRBV7-2 and TRBJ2-7, with 8 bases aligning to TRBD2. The junction had 3 bases not matched to a gene; V was cut back by 3 bases and J by 2 bases. The length of the CDR3 is 14 residues. Germline V gene sequence: CDR1 SGHTA, CDR2 FQGNSA. The CDR3 sequence is CASSFGGRTYEQYF. The CDR3 nucleotides are TGTGCCAGCAGCTTCGGCGGGAGGACCTACGAGCAGTACTTC.

A few counts support this clone. This rearrangement joins TRBV29-1 to TRBJ2-5; TRBD1 might be the D (6 bases). The CDR3 runs 13 residues. Germline assignment: CDR1 SQVTM and CDR2 ANQGSEA. V was trimmed by 6 bases and J by 5 bases, leaving 16 bases between them. CDR3: CSVFRGSLETQYF. In DNA, the CDR3 is TGCAGCGTCTTCAGGGGAAGCCTGGAGACCCAGTACTTC. The full variable domain, completed using reference TRBV29-1 and TRBJ2-5, is SAVISQKPSRDICQRGTSLTIQCQVDSQVTMMFWYRQQPGQSLTLIATANQGSEATYESGFVIDKFPISRPNLTFSTLTVSNMSPEDSSIYLCSVFRGSLETQYFGPGTRLLVL.

The chain employs TRBV10-3 and TRBJ2-1; D tentatively fits TRBD1 or TRBD2 (5 bases each). The CDR3 is made up of 15 amino acids. Looked up from germline, CDR1 is ENHRY and CDR2 is SYGVKD. The ends were cut back, 4 bases at V and 4 bases at J, with 14 bases in the middle. CDR3 coding DNA: TGTGCCATCAGTGCTCCGGGACGGGGATACAATGAGCAGTTCTTC. This sequence encodes CAISAPGRGYNEQFF.

V is TRBV7-9 and J is TRBJ1-2; 7 nucleotides match TRBD1. This CDR3 contains 15 residues. The V gene end was trimmed by 6 bases and the J gene end by 4 bases; junction bases not matched to a gene: 11. Germline values: CDR1 SEHNR, CDR2 FQNEAQ (reference sequence). The CDR3 region has the DNA TGTGCCAGCAGTTTGGCCCGGGACAGCCTCTATGGCTACACCTTC. It specifies CASSLARDSLYGYTF.

This chain links TRBV7-8 with TRBJ2-5; 9 bases align to TRBD2. Germline V gene data show CDR1 as SGHVS and CDR2 as FQNEAQ. This CDR3 contains 18 residues. V lost 5 bases and J lost 5; bases outside the gene matches: 18. The chain's CDR3 is CASSPTSRGGQAKETQYF. DNA of the CDR3: TGTGCCAGCAGCCCCACCTCGCGGGGGGGCCAGGCCAAGGAGACCCAGTACTTC. The complete variable domain, with remaining parts taken from reference TRBV7-8 and TRBJ2-5, reads GAGVSQSPRYKVAKRGQDVALRCDPISGHVSLFWYQQALGQGPEFLTYFQNEAQLDKSGLPSDRFFAERPEGSVSTLKIQRTQQEDSAVYLCASSPTSRGGQAKETQYFGPGTRLLVL.

This rearrangement joins TRBV14 to TRBJ2-5; 10 positions agree with TRBD2. V was clipped by 3 bases and J by 3 bases; unmatched bases: 4. The CDR3 has 15 residues. Germline lookup yields CDR1 SGHDN and CDR2 FVKESK. CDR3 amino acids: CASSQLLAGKETQYF. CDR3 DNA: TGTGCCAGCAGCCAGCTACTAGCGGGAAAAGAGACCCAGTACTTC.

The chain carries TRBV9 and TRBJ1-2; TRBD1 agrees at 7 bases. CDR1 is SGDLS and CDR2 is YYNGEE in the germline V gene. The CDR3 extends over 14 amino acids. After removal of 4 bases from V and 0 bases from J, the junction contained 3 bases not matched to a gene. The CDR3 DNA follows: TGTGCCAGCAGCCCCAGGGGGGCTAACTATGGCTACACCTTC. Its translation: CASSPRGANYGYTF.

The V and J genes are TRBV7-9 and TRBJ2-3; 10 bases match TRBD2. Germline V gene lookup returns CDR1 SEHNR and CDR2 FQNEAQ (reference sequence). CDR3 size: 17 residues. The ends lost 4 bases at V and 5 bases at J; junction bases unmatched: 12. CDR3 sequence (DNA): TGTGCCAGCAGCTACCGCCCGGTAGCGGGAGGAGTAGATACGCAGTATTTT. Its translation: CASSYRPVAGGVDTQYF.

This clone was seen at least ten times. The V gene is TRBV7-2, the J gene TRBJ2-7, with 8 nucleotides matching TRBD2. The V segment lost 2 bases and the J segment 2 bases; nucleotides outside the gene matches: 2. Germline CDR1 is SGHTA and CDR2 is FQGNSA. The CDR3 consists of 14 residues. The CDR3 region is CASSLTSGTYEQYF. The CDR3 coding sequence is TGTGCCAGCAGCTTAACTAGCGGAACCTACGAGCAGTACTTC.

This clone was seen at least ten times. This chain connects TRBV4-2 to TRBJ2-3; 12 nucleotides line up with TRBD2. Germline V gene sequence: CDR1 LGHNA, CDR2 YNFKEQ. Trimming cost V 3 bases and J 0 bases; bases outside gene matches: 1. The CDR3 has 16 amino acids. CDR3 amino acids: CASSHGTSGSTDTQYF. The CDR3 region has the DNA TGTGCCAGCAGCCACGGGACTAGCGGGAGCACAGATACGCAGTATTTT.